The 24 T cell receptor beta chains below come from one sample, sequenced in a study of T-cell reconstitution after alpha-beta-depleted transplantation in children. Researchers prepared the TCRbeta library using unique molecular identifiers, the study reports. Using its own MiXCR run on the PCR reads, TCRdb lists one record per CDR3 protein. The sample yields about 250,000 distinct CDR3 sequences, roughly 25% seen once. The sample in question was PBMCs, mostly from graft donor cells, obtained 360 days after TCRalphabeta/CD19-depleted stem cell transplant. These receptors all stem from a female patient aged 2-15 years who had a stem cell transplant for congenital amegakaryocytic thrombocytopenia, so the T cells may come from the graft donor.

This rearrangement joins TRBV4-3 to TRBJ2-1; TRBD2 matches 7 bases. With V trimmed by 1 base and J by 7 bases, 19 bases remained unmatched. CDR1 is LGHNA, CDR2 YSLEER, per germline. This CDR3 spans 19 amino acids. The CDR3 coding sequence is TGCGCCAGCAGCCAAGTCTTTTCCGGGACTATCCCAAGTAGAAATGAGCAGTTCTTC. Residues: CASSQVFSGTIPSRNEQFF.

Only a few counts were recorded for this clonotype. This sequence joins TRBV20-1 and TRBJ1-2, with D tentatively TRBD1 (5 bases). CDR3 length: 12 amino acids. The germline V gene has CDR1 DFQATT and CDR2 SNEGSKA (reference sequence). Trimming took 3 bases from V and 8 from J, leaving 13 bases between them. The CDR3 here is CSARQGAGGYTF. The DNA of the CDR3 is TGCAGTGCTAGGCAAGGGGCGGGAGGCTACACCTTC.

The CDR3 reads CASSYRGLDGRTDTQYF. Here the CDR3 DNA reads TGTGCCAGCAGTTATAGGGGTCTGGACGGAAGAACAGATACGCAGTATTTT. The rearrangement uses TRBV6-5 and TRBJ2-3, with D possibly TRBD1 on 5 matching bases. Germline V lookup: CDR1 MNHEY, CDR2 SVGAGI. The CDR3 contains 17 residues. V was clipped by 3 bases and J by 3 bases, with 19 bases between them.

This rearrangement joins TRBV2 to TRBJ2-2; no clear D. This CDR3 has 13 amino acids. Looked up from germline, CDR1 is SNHLY and CDR2 is FYNNEI. The V end lost 7 bases, the J end lost 3 bases, and 9 bases lay between the germline ends. The CDR3 is CASKGTDTGELFF. The CDR3, as DNA: TGTGCCAGCAAGGGTACCGACACCGGGGAGCTGTTTTTT.

A few counts support this clonotype. The rearrangement links TRBV5-6 to TRBJ2-7; D is uncertain. The length of the CDR3 is 12 residues. Germline assignment: CDR1 SGHDT and CDR2 YYEEEE. Deletions cut 2 bases from V and 4 bases from J, with 7 bases between. DNA for the CDR3: TGTGCCAGCAGCTTCCGCCGATACGAGCAGTACTTC. It encodes CASSFRRYEQYF.

This clonotype was counted a few times. This chain uses TRBV12-3 or TRBV12-4 with TRBJ2-7; TRBD1 aligns across 9 bases. V dropped 1 base and J dropped 5; count of bases not matched to a gene: 6. The CDR3 contains 15 residues. CDR3 region: CASSLDRQGDHEQYF. The CDR3 nucleotides are TGTGCCAGCAGTTTAGATAGACAGGGGGACCACGAGCAGTACTTC.

The chain joins TRBV4-1 to TRBJ2-1, with TRBD2 identical over 10 bases. Germline-derived CDR1 and CDR2 are MGHRA and YSYEKL. This CDR3 spans 19 amino acids. Losses at the gene ends were 0 bases for V and 0 bases for J; bases not matched to a gene: 8. The CDR3 loop reads CASSQDPASGGSSYNEQFF. CDR3 bases: TGCGCCAGCAGCCAAGACCCAGCTAGCGGGGGTAGCTCCTACAATGAGCAGTTCTTC.

The chain employs TRBV5-1 and TRBJ2-7, with D possibly being TRBD1 (6 bases). The CDR3 covers 17 residues. V gave up 3 bases and J gave up 0 bases, with 19 bases separating them. The germline CDR1 and CDR2 sequences are SGHRS and YFSETQ. The CDR3: CASSWHTGTSTSYEQYF. The CDR3 DNA follows: TGCGCCAGCAGCTGGCACACCGGGACAAGCACCTCCTACGAGCAGTACTTC.

Only a few counts were recorded for this clonotype. The chain carries TRBV2 and TRBJ1-5, with 9 bases aligning to TRBD1. The V segment lost 4 bases and the J segment 5 bases; nucleotides outside the gene matches: 3. Looked up from germline, CDR1 is SNHLY and CDR2 is FYNNEI. The length of the CDR3 is 14 residues. CDR3 nucleotide sequence: TGTGCCAGCAGTGGACAGGGGGATTATCAGCCCCAGCATTTT. Translation: CASSGQGDYQPQHF.

The gene calls are TRBV29-1 and TRBJ2-1; 10 bases are shared with TRBD2. The CDR3 has 16 residues. The V and J ends lost 3 bases and 4 bases, in that order; junction bases with no gene match: 9. Germline V gives CDR1 SQVTM, CDR2 ANQGSEA. This CDR3 is CSVDGLAGETYNEQFF. CDR3 bases: TGCAGCGTTGACGGGCTAGCGGGAGAAACTTACAATGAGCAGTTCTTC.

The chain joins TRBV27 to TRBJ2-1; 8 bases map to TRBD1. Germline V lookup: CDR1 MNHEY, CDR2 SMNVEV (reference sequence). V shed 3 bases, J shed 7 bases, and the junction held 5 bases outside the gene matches. The CDR3 is 14 amino acids. The CDR3 DNA reads as TGTGCCAGCAGTTTTCGGCAGGGGGCTAATGAGCAGTTCTTC. It translates to CASSFRQGANEQFF.

The table lists this clonotype with many counts. The gene calls are TRBV28 and TRBJ2-7; D possibly matches TRBD1 or TRBD2 (5 bases each). This CDR3 is 14 amino acids long. V dropped 6 bases and J dropped 6 bases, with 18 bases sitting between them. In germline, CDR1 is MDHEN, CDR2 SYDVKM. This chain's CDR3 is CASSPVGPTFEQYF. DNA for the CDR3: TGTGCCAGCAGCCCTGTGGGACCGACCTTCGAGCAGTACTTC.

This clonotype turned up a few times. The gene calls are TRBV12-3 or TRBV12-4 and TRBJ1-1, with D possibly TRBD1 on 6 matching bases. V shed 3 bases and J shed 1 base, with 9 bases lying between them. The CDR3 has 14 residues. The CDR3 sequence is CASSFQTGNTEAFF. DNA of the CDR3: TGTGCCAGCAGTTTTCAGACAGGGAACACTGAAGCTTTCTTT.

This clonotype was counted a few times. This chain uses TRBV6-2 or TRBV6-3 with TRBJ2-7; perhaps TRBD1 as D (5 bases). The germline V and J ends were trimmed by 6 bases and 3 bases, with 12 bases remaining between them. The CDR3 length is 13 residues. From germline, CDR1 is MNHEY and CDR2 SVGEGT. CDR3 loop: CASSPIGHYEQYF. CDR3 sequence (DNA): TGTGCCAGCAGCCCAATCGGACACTACGAGCAGTACTTC.

This clonotype was recorded a few times. V gene TRBV4-3 combines with J gene TRBJ2-7, with 9 nucleotides matching TRBD1. The CDR3 is 15 amino acids. The V and J ends lost 3 bases and 3 bases, in that order; junction bases with no gene match: 6. The germline V gene has CDR1 LGHNA and CDR2 YSLEER. CDR3 protein: CASSQDPGQGYEQYF. The CDR3 DNA follows: TGCGCCAGCAGCCAGGATCCGGGACAGGGCTACGAGCAGTACTTC.

V gene TRBV6-5 combines with J gene TRBJ2-7; 9 bases align to TRBD1. The germline V gene has CDR1 MNHEY and CDR2 SVGAGI. The CDR3 runs 14 residues. Trimming took 0 bases from V and 3 from J; bases not matched to a gene: 0. The CDR3 is CASSYSDRGYEQYF. CDR3 sequence (DNA): TGTGCCAGCAGTTACTCGGACAGGGGCTACGAGCAGTACTTC.

J is TRBJ2-5 and V is TRBV12-3 or TRBV12-4, with 7 bases identical to TRBD2. The CDR3 consists of 15 residues. V trimming: 6 bases; J trimming: 5 bases; junction bases outside the gene matches: 12. DNA for the CDR3: TGTGCCAGCAGCTCGGGACTACCCTCGGGGGAGACCCAGTACTTC. Encoded protein: CASSSGLPSGETQYF.

This clonotype has more than one count but fewer than ten. The genes are TRBV12-3 or TRBV12-4 and TRBJ2-3, with 10 bases lining up with TRBD2. The ends lost 3 bases at V and 0 bases at J; junction bases unmatched: 3. The CDR3 is 16 residues long. CDR3 sequence: CASSFFSGGSTDTQYF. DNA of the CDR3: TGTGCCAGCAGTTTTTTTAGCGGGGGGAGCACAGATACGCAGTATTTT.

As for this clonotype: At one of its ends the junction is not consistent with the germline gene, which may arise from a read error. V and J are TRBV3-1 and TRBJ1-1; D might be TRBD1 (5 bases). This CDR3 contains 15 residues. The germline CDR1 and CDR2 sequences are LGHDT and YNNKEL (reference sequence). CDR3 residues: CASSQDLGGFTEDFF. CDR3 DNA: TGTGCCAGCAGCCAAGATCTGGGGGGATTTACTGAAGATTTCTTT.

The rearrangement joins TRBV4-3 to TRBJ2-1; perhaps TRBD2 as D (6 bases). The V and J ends lost 0 bases and 1 base respectively, with 10 bases between them. Germline CDR1 and CDR2: LGHNA and YSLEER. This CDR3 is built from 16 residues. The CDR3 sequence: CASSQDARGSYNEQFF. CDR3 bases: TGCGCCAGCAGCCAAGATGCCCGGGGGTCCTACAATGAGCAGTTCTTC.

This clonotype has more than one count but fewer than ten. V and J are TRBV9 and TRBJ2-6; D not resolved. With 3 bases removed from V and 2 bases from J, the gap between germline ends came to 12 bases. Germline V gene sequence: CDR1 SGDLS, CDR2 YYNGEE. The CDR3 loop spans 16 amino acids. CDR3 nucleotides: TGTGCCAGCAGCGGGGCCCAATCCCCTGGGGCCAACGTCCTGACTTTC. Translated, it gives CASSGAQSPGANVLTF.

In this sample, this clonotype turned up a few times. The chain couples TRBV11-3 to TRBJ2-5; D is uncertain. V gave up 5 bases and J gave up 2 bases, with 12 bases separating them. Germline V gene data show CDR1 as SGHNT and CDR2 as YENEEA. The CDR3 runs 14 residues. The DNA for the CDR3 is TGTGCCAGCAGCGGCTCCGAAAGACAAGAGACCCAGTACTTC. Its protein is CASSGSERQETQYF.

In the case of this clonotype: The junction departs from germline at one end; a sequencing error may be responsible. The chain combines TRBV12-3 or TRBV12-4 with TRBJ1-5; TRBD1 aligns across 9 bases. This CDR3 spans 16 amino acids. The CDR3, as DNA: TGTGCCAACAGTACCGCGGGGACAGGGACTAATCAGCCCCAGCATTTT. Protein sequence: CANSTAGTGTNQPQHF.

This clonotype was detected ten times or more. The chain has TRBV4-2 and TRBJ2-6; no firm D call. The V end was cut by 1 base, the J end by 0 bases, with 7 bases between. The V gene's germline CDR1 is LGHNA and CDR2 YNFKEQ. This CDR3 has 16 residues. CDR3 sequence reads: CASSQVLSSGANVLTF. In nucleotides, the CDR3 is TGTGCCAGCAGCCAAGTTTTGAGCTCTGGGGCCAACGTCCTGACTTTC.